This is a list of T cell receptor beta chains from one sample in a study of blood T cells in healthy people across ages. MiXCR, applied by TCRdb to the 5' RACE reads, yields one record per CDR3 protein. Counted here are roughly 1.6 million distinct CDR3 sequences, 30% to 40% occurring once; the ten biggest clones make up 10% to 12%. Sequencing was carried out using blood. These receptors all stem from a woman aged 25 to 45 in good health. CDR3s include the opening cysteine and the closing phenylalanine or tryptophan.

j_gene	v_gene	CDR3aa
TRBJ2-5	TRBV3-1	CASSQAGTGEETQYF
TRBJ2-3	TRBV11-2	CASSLLLLVGGTDTQYF
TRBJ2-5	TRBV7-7	CASSFESGGASETQYF
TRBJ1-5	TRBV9	CASSVSDRALNQPQHF
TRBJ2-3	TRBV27	CASSPLGGTSGDTGTQYF
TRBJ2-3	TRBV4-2	CASSQGTGWTDTQYF
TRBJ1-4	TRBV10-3	CAISDRVGGQSEKLFF
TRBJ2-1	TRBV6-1	CASVGEGLSYNEQFF
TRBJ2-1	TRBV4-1	CASSQRWGEAPYYNGQFF
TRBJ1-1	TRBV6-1	CASSLHVCTEAFF
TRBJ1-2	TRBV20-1	CSATGTRGNHGYTF
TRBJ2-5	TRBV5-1	CASSLQSSGGGQETQYF
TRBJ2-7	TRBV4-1	CASNRVGAPTYEQYF
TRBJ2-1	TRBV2	CASSEERLAGGGEQFF
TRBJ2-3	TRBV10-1	CASSDGTSGADTQYF
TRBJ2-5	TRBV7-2	CASSFGQGAVTQYF
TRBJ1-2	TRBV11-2	CAGSPAGRRQGGYGYTF
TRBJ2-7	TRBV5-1	CASSLEGPSYEQYF
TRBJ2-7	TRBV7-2	CASSLVSQLPYEQYF
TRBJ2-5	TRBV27	CASSLHSPGTSGGHQETQYF
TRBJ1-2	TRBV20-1	CSARDQGGQGDGYTF
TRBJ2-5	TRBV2	CASSSGQTIMETQYF
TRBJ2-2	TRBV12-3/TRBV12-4	CASNPGGSGELFF
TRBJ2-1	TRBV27	CASSRGTGGRNEQFF
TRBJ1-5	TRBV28	CASRGGGSNQPQHF
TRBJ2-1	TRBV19	CASSRTSGGFNNEQFF
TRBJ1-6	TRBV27	CASRSGSHNSPLHF
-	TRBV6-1	CASKRKGFDEQYF
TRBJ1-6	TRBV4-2	CASSPGGSLHF
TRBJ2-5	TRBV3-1	CASSHRGAVKETQYF
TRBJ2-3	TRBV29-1	CSAQGQTSTDTQYF
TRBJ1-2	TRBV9	CASSDAPSGYTF
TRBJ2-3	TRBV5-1	CASSNIWDRGSDTQYF
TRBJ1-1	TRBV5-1	CASSERFNTEAFF
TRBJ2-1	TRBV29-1	CSVERGGLAGGNEQFF
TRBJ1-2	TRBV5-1	CASSLNLGYGYTF
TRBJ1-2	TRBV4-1	CASSQDRTGYTYGYTF
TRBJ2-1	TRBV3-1	CASSHQGGEVYNEQFF
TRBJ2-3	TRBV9	CASSEPLAGADTQYF
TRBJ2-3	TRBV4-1	CASSHRPERDTQYF
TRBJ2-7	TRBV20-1	CSARLAVPSMGYEQYF
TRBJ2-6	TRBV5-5	CASSSRTGANVLTF
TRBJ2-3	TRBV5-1	CATAGTSGSTDTQYF
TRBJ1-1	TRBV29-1	CSVCLGQPNTEAFF
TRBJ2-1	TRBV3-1	CAGSQGAGVFDEQFF
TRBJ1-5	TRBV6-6	CASTWGPGLENQPQHF
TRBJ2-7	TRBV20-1	CSASPAASGRSGSYEQYF
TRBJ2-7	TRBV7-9	CASSGPGTDPAYEQYF
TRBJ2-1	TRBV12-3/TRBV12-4	CASSLVAANEQFF
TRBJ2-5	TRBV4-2	CASSPSLGSETQYF
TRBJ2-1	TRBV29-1	CSAALTSGSTYNEQFF
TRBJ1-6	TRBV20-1	CSARDLVEYSPLHF
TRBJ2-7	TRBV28	CASSPPDRVVSEQYF
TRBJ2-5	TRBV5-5	CASSFDVGLQETQYF
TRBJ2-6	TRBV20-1	CSARDPDHLAGMAGANVLTF
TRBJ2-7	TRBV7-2	CASSFDPGQGLHYEQYF
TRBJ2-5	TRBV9	CASSPSGLAAAETQYF
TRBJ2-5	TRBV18	CASSPQFGGSRETQYF
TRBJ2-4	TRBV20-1	CSARTVVAKNIQYF